Below are 15 T cell receptor beta chains sequenced from a single sample in a study of blood T cell repertoires in COVID-19. Method: immunoSEQ multiplex PCR; TCRdb's copy keeps in-frame clones and lacks some. The data show fewer than 150,000 clones, 84% seen once. Sequencing was done on a sample of peripheral blood. All receptors come from a woman aged 40 to 50 with acute or convalescent COVID-19.

This clone was detected only once. The chain is built from TRBV5-1 and TRBJ1-1; TRBD1 matches at 12 bases. CDR3 size: 23 residues. The germline gives CDR1 SGHRS, CDR2 YFSETQ. The V segment lost 6 bases and the J segment 1 base; nucleotides outside the gene matches: 28. The CDR3 loop is CASTMIGRGTGGLWIQKNTEAFF. The CDR3 nucleotides are TGCGCCAGCACCATGATCGGCCGGGGGACAGGGGGCCTTTGGATTCAGAAGAACACTGAAGCTTTCTTT.

In its sample, this clone was seen a few times. This chain links TRBV30 with TRBJ1-4; 7 bases map to TRBD1. The CDR3 is 14 residues long. V dropped 7 bases and J dropped 8; count of bases not matched to a gene: 13. The germline gives CDR1 GTSNPN, CDR2 SVGIG (reference sequence). The CDR3 loop is CASELQGRGEKLFF. Here the CDR3 DNA reads TGTGCCTCGGAGCTACAGGGGAGAGGGGAAAAACTGTTTTTT.

The chain employs TRBV19 and TRBJ1-4; TRBD1 matches at 7 bases. The CDR3 sequence is 16 residues long. Per the germline V gene, CDR1 is LNHDA and CDR2 is SQIVND (reference sequence). J gave up 5 bases and V 3 bases, and 9 bases lay outside the gene matches. The CDR3 here is CASSIQTGTVNEKLFF. For the CDR3, the DNA is TGTGCCAGTAGTATCCAAACCGGGACAGTCAATGAAAAACTGTTTTTT.

The chain carries TRBV19 and TRBJ1-1; 8 bases line up with TRBD1. The CDR3 length is 16 residues. Germline values: CDR1 LNHDA, CDR2 SQIVND (reference sequence). J was trimmed by 4 bases and V by 6 bases; bases with no gene match: 13. This chain's CDR3 is CASSQPSRGPGTEAFF. In DNA, the CDR3 is TGTGCCAGTAGCCAGCCCTCCAGGGGGCCGGGCACTGAAGCTTTCTTT.

The chain has TRBV7-2 and TRBJ2-7, with 8 bases fitting TRBD2. The CDR3 runs to 15 residues. The trim removed 4 bases at V and 0 bases at J, leaving 5 bases unmatched. CDR1 is SGHTA and CDR2 is FQGNSA in the germline V gene. The CDR3 DNA reads TGTGCCAGCAGCTCGACGGGGGGGCCCTCCTACGAGCAGTACTTC. As protein: CASSSTGGPSYEQYF.

The V gene is TRBV9, the J gene TRBJ1-2, with D tentatively TRBD1 (5 bases). Trimming stripped 0 bases from V and 4 bases from J, with 13 bases between. CDR3 length: 15 residues. Germline lookup yields CDR1 SGDLS and CDR2 YYNGEE. The CDR3 DNA reads TGTGCCAGCAGCGTAGCTAGGGGTTTAGGCTATGGCTACACCTTC. Protein: CASSVARGLGYGYTF.

This clone showed up just once. The V gene is TRBV7-6, the J gene TRBJ2-1; D gene ambiguous. CDR3 length: 11 amino acids. Deletions cut 11 bases from V and 3 bases from J, with 8 bases between. CDR1 SGHVS and CDR2 FNYEAQ come from the germline V gene. The CDR3 loop is CAVRLYNEQFF. CDR3 nucleotides: TGTGCCGTACGACTCTACAATGAGCAGTTCTTC.

V and J are TRBV5-1 and TRBJ1-2; D is unresolved. Germline-derived CDR1 and CDR2 are SGHRS and YFSETQ. With 4 bases removed from V and 8 bases from J, the gap between germline ends came to 12 bases. This CDR3 has 12 residues. CDR3 residues: CASSRLREGYTF. CDR3 DNA sequence: TGCGCCAGCAGCCGGTTACGGGAAGGCTACACCTTC.

This rearrangement joins TRBV2 to TRBJ1-6; the match to TRBD1 covers 8 bases. Germline V CDR1 and CDR2: SNHLY, FYNNEI. Trimming took 7 bases from V and 1 from J; bases not matched to a gene: 6. The CDR3 runs to 16 residues. The CDR3 is CASTPGGRSYNSPLHF. CDR3 nucleotides: TGTGCCAGCACCCCAGGGGGCAGGTCCTATAATTCACCCCTCCACTTT.

The count of this clone is one. The V and J genes are TRBV30 and TRBJ1-2; 8 nucleotides align to TRBD1. Germline trimming cut 1 base from V and 4 bases from J; bases unmatched to any gene: 5. This CDR3 contains 14 residues. Per the germline V gene, CDR1 is GTSNPN and CDR2 is SVGIG (reference sequence). CDR3: CAWSATGAIYGYTF. DNA for the CDR3: TGTGCCTGGAGTGCGACAGGGGCAATCTATGGCTACACCTTC.

The chain links TRBV30 to TRBJ1-5, with a tentative D call TRBD1 (6 bases). This CDR3 is built from 14 residues. CDR1 and CDR2 (germline): GTSNPN, SVGIG (reference sequence). The germline V and J ends were trimmed by 5 bases and 0 bases, with 11 bases remaining between them. The CDR3 DNA follows: TGTGCCTGGGGCGGGGGCTATAGCAATCAGCCCCAGCATTTT. Residues: CAWGGGYSNQPQHF.

The table lists this clone with a count of one. The chain combines TRBV19 with TRBJ1-4; possibly TRBD1 for D (5 bases). CDR1 is LNHDA and CDR2 is SQIVND in the germline V gene (reference sequence). The CDR3 length is 13 residues. The V end was cut by 5 bases, the J end by 8 bases, with 12 bases between. This CDR3 is CASSRQIGEKLFF. The CDR3, as DNA: TGTGCCAGTAGTCGACAGATAGGGGAAAAACTGTTTTTT.

The chain couples TRBV30 to TRBJ2-7, with D hard to call. V gave up 2 bases and J gave up 2 bases, with 16 bases separating them. The germline V gene encodes CDR1 GTSNPN and CDR2 SVGIG (reference sequence). This CDR3 is 15 amino acids long. The CDR3 region is CAWSRPEAQTYEQYF. The CDR3 DNA is TGTGCCTGGAGTAGGCCAGAGGCTCAGACCTACGAGCAGTACTTC.

This clone has only a few counts. The rearrangement joins TRBV4-1 to TRBJ1-2; no firm D call. The CDR3 is 13 residues long. The V end was cut by 0 bases, the J end by 7 bases, with 9 bases between. Germline loops: CDR1 MGHRA, CDR2 YSYEKL. Written as DNA, the CDR3 is TGCGCCAGCAGCCAAGACAGGATAGGTGGCTACACCTTC. Protein product: CASSQDRIGGYTF.

The J gene is TRBJ2-1, the V gene TRBV10-2, with 8 bases identical to TRBD2. The CDR3 runs to 14 residues. With 8 bases clipped from V and 7 bases from J, the junction kept 10 bases outside the gene matches. CDR1 WSHSY and CDR2 SAAADI come from the germline V gene. CDR3 protein: CASGTRRRSNEQFF. The CDR3, as DNA: TGCGCCAGCGGGACTAGACGGAGGTCGAATGAGCAGTTCTTC.